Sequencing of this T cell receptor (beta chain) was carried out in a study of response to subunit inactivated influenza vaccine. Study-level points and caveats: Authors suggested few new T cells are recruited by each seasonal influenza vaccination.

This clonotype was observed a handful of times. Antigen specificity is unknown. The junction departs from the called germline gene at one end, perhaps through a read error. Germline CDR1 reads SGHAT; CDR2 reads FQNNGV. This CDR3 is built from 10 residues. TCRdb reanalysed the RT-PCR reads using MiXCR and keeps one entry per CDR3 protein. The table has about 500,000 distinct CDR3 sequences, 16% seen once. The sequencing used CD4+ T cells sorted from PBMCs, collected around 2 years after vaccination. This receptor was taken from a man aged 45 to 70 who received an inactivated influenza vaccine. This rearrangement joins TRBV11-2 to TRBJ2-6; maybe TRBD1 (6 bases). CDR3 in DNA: TGTGCCAGCAGCCTGGGACAATTCGCTTTC. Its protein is CASSLGQFAF.